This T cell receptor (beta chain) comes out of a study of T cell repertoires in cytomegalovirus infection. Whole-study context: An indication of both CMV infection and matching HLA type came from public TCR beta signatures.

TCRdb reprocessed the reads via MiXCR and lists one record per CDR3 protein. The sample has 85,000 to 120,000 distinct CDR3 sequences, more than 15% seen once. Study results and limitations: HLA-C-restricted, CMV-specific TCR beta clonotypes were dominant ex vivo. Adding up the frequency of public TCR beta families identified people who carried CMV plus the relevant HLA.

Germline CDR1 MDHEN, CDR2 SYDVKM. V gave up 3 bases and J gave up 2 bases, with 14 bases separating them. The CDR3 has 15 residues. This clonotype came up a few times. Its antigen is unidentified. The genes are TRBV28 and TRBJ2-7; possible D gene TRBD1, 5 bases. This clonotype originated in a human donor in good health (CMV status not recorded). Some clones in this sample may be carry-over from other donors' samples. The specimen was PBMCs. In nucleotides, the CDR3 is TGTGCCAGCAGTTTTGGGGCGGCATTCCCCTACGAGCAGTACTTC. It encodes CASSFGAAFPYEQYF. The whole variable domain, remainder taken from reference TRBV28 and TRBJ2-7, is DVKVTQSSRYLVKRTGEKVFLECVQDMDHENMFWYRQDPGLGLRLIYFSYDVKMKEKGDIPEGYSVSREKKERFSLILESASTNQTSMYLCASSFGAAFPYEQYFGPGTRLTVT.